Listed below are T cell receptor beta chains from one sample, sequenced in a study of T-cell memory formation after mild COVID-19. Using its own MiXCR run on the 5' RACE reads, TCRdb lists one record per CDR3 protein. The repertoire has 450,000 or so distinct CDR3 sequences, about 20% of them found once; the top ten carry 7.5% to 10%. Input material: PBMCs or a T cell subset sorted from them (not recorded which). The receptors shown here come from an adult woman who had mild COVID-19 (a few samples of this study predate the infection). Cell type and time point are not known. Each CDR3 is given with its conserved first and last residue. The D gene is left open where the match is weak. Not all rows give a size; the values are once, few, many and, for expanded clones, a class.

clone_size j_call d_call v_call cdr3_nt cdr3_aa
- TRBJ1-1 TRBD1 TRBV6-6 TGTGCCAGCAGTTACACAGGGGTGGACACTGAAGCTTTCTTT CASSYTGVDTEAFF
- TRBJ2-7 - TRBV7-6 TGTGCCAGCAGCTTACGAGAGAACGGGTACGAGCAGTACTTC CASSLRENGYEQYF
many TRBJ2-7 TRBD1 TRBV28 TGTGCCAGCAGCACAACCGGGACAGGGATTCCAGGCGAGCAGTACTTC CASSTTGTGIPGEQYF
- TRBJ2-7 - TRBV5-1 TGCGCCAGCAGCAGGGCGGTGGCAGGTCAGCGGGACGAGCAGTACTTC CASSRAVAGQRDEQYF
many TRBJ2-7 TRBD1 TRBV29-1 TGCAGCGTACGACAGGGTAACGAGCAGTACTTC CSVRQGNEQYF
few TRBJ2-4 - TRBV9 TGTGCCAGCAGCGTCCCCGATGGCATTCAGTACTTC CASSVPDGIQYF
- TRBJ2-7 TRBD1 TRBV4-1 TGCGCCAGCAGCAACGGACAGGGGGCCTACGAGCAGTACTTC CASSNGQGAYEQYF
- TRBJ2-2 TRBD1 TRBV7-3 TGTGCCAGCAGCTTAATGGGGACAGGGCCGAACACCGGGGAGCTGTTTTTT CASSLMGTGPNTGELFF
many TRBJ2-5 - TRBV18 TGTGCCAGCTCACCGAAAGAGACCCAGTACTTC CASSPKETQYF
- TRBJ2-1 - TRBV5-6 TGTGCCAGCAGCTTCCCCTGGGGGCGGAACAATGAGCAGTTCTTC CASSFPWGRNNEQFF
few TRBJ1-2 TRBD1 TRBV30 TGTGCCTGGAGTTCAAGACTCGGGACAGGGGGCTATGGCTACACCTTC CAWSSRLGTGGYGYTF
- TRBJ2-4 - TRBV9 TGTGCCAGCAGCCAACCCCCCCAAGGACTAGCCAAAAACATTCAGTACTTC CASSQPPQGLAKNIQYF
- TRBJ2-3 - TRBV29-1 TGCAGCGTTGAGCGGCAGCGAACAGATACGCAGTATTTT CSVERQRTDTQYF
- TRBJ2-2 TRBD2 TRBV5-1 TGCGCCAGCGAGCGGGGTAGCGCTACCACCGGGGAGCTGTTTTTT CASERGSATTGELFF
few TRBJ1-2 - TRBV4-2 TGTGCCAGCAGCCAAGATCGGACGTTTAACTATGGCTACACCTTC CASSQDRTFNYGYTF